These T cell receptor beta chains were read from a single sample in a study of regulatory dendritic cells for organ transplantation. Their cognate antigens are unknown. Sequencing was performed with immunoSEQ multiplex PCR; in TCRdb, only in-frame clones are kept and a portion is missing. This sample yields under 9,000 clones, of which roughly two thirds are seen a single time; approximately 3.7% belongs to the top ten. The sequenced sample was memory CD4+ T cells from blood cultured with dendritic cells. These TCRs come from a human donor in good health. CDR3s include the opening cysteine and the closing phenylalanine or tryptophan. The order of the fields is clone size, J gene, V gene, D gene, CDR3 protein, CDR3 DNA. D genes are given only for firm matches. Not all rows give a size; the values are once, few, many and, for expanded clones, a class.

size: few
J: TRBJ2-4
V: TRBV29-1
D: TRBD2
CDR3: CSVASGGQNIQYF
DNA: TGCAGCGTGGCTAGCGGGGGACAAAACATTCAGTACTTC

size: .
J: TRBJ1-6
V: TRBV6-1
D: .
CDR3: CASSEQDIRSYNSPLHF
DNA: TGTGCCAGCAGTGAACAGGACATACGCTCCTATAATTCACCCCTCCACTTT

size: large
J: TRBJ1-6
V: TRBV4-1
D: .
CDR3: CASSHEGYNSPLHF
DNA: TGCGCCAGCAGCCACGAGGGTTATAATTCACCCCTCCACTTT

size: .
J: TRBJ2-1
V: TRBV13
D: .
CDR3: CASSFSSSYNEQFF
DNA: TGTGCCAGCAGCTTTTCGAGCTCCTACAATGAGCAGTTCTTC

size: .
J: TRBJ2-1
V: TRBV5-1
D: .
CDR3: CASSLEGGGRNEQFF
DNA: TGCGCCAGCAGCTTGGAAGGGGGGGGCCGAAATGAGCAGTTCTTC

size: .
J: TRBJ2-7
V: TRBV7-9
D: TRBD1
CDR3: CASSLALGQGFGQYF
DNA: TGTGCCAGCAGCTTAGCACTAGGACAGGGGTTCGGGCAGTACTTC

size: few
J: TRBJ1-5
V: TRBV6-1
D: TRBD1
CDR3: CATRETGGQPQHF
DNA: TGTGCCACGAGGGAGACAGGGGGTCAGCCCCAGCATTTT

size: .
J: TRBJ2-1
V: TRBV5-4
D: .
CDR3: CASSLDGRGGPKEQFF
DNA: TGTGCCAGCAGCTTGGATGGGAGGGGGGGGCCCAAAGAGCAGTTCTTC

size: few
J: TRBJ2-3
V: TRBV7-9
D: TRBD2
CDR3: CASSLVAGGADTQYF
DNA: TGTGCCAGCAGCTTAGTAGCGGGGGGCGCAGATACGCAGTATTTT

size: .
J: TRBJ2-2
V: TRBV5-1
D: .
CDR3: CASSLDRASNTGELFF
DNA: TGCGCCAGCAGCTTGGACAGGGCATCGAACACCGGGGAGCTGTTTTTT

size: .
J: TRBJ2-2
V: TRBV5-5
D: .
CDR3: CASSQGNGELFF
DNA: TGTGCCAGCAGCCAGGGAAACGGGGAGCTGTTTTTT

size: .
J: TRBJ1-1
V: TRBV5-6
D: .
CDR3: CASSPAGRMNTEAFF
DNA: TGTGCCAGCAGCCCCGCAGGGCGAATGAACACTGAAGCTTTCTTT

size: once
J: TRBJ2-2
V: TRBV7-9
D: .
CDR3: CATRDNPNTGELFF
DNA: TGTGCCACAAGGGACAACCCGAACACCGGGGAGCTGTTTTTT

size: .
J: TRBJ2-1
V: TRBV7-2
D: .
CDR3: CASSSPGRYNEQFF
DNA: TGTGCCAGCAGCAGCCCCGGGAGATACAATGAGCAGTTCTTC

size: .
J: TRBJ2-7
V: TRBV5-1
D: TRBD2
CDR3: CASSPSGGPYEQYF
DNA: TGCGCCAGCAGCCCTAGCGGGGGGCCCTACGAGCAGTACTTC

size: .
J: TRBJ1-6
V: TRBV6-1
D: .
CDR3: CASSRYSTLNSPLHF
DNA: TGTGCCAGCAGTCGATACAGCACTCTCAATTCACCCCTCCACTTT

size: few
J: TRBJ1-1
V: TRBV5-1
D: .
CDR3: CASSENVGQLNTEAFF
DNA: TGCGCCAGCAGTGAAAATGTCGGACAGCTGAACACTGAAGCTTTCTTT

size: .
J: TRBJ2-7
V: TRBV19
D: .
CDR3: CASSIIGTSNEQYF
DNA: TGTGCCAGTAGTATAATCGGGACAAGTAACGAGCAGTACTTC

size: .
J: TRBJ2-7
V: TRBV18
D: .
CDR3: CASSPRAEGAGEQYF
DNA: TGTGCCAGCTCACCCCGTGCGGAGGGGGCGGGCGAGCAGTACTTC

size: .
J: TRBJ2-3
V: TRBV19
D: TRBD2
CDR3: CASSIKAGNTDTQYF
DNA: TGTGCCAGTAGTATAAAAGCGGGAAACACAGATACGCAGTATTTT

size: .
J: TRBJ2-3
V: TRBV7-8
D: .
CDR3: CASSSSGTDTQYF
DNA: TGTGCCAGCAGCTCCTCGGGCACAGATACGCAGTATTTT

size: few
J: TRBJ2-7
V: TRBV7-2
D: .
CDR3: CASSLGSARHYEQYF
DNA: TGTGCCAGCAGCTTAGGTTCGGCTAGGCACTACGAGCAGTACTTC

size: medium-sized
J: TRBJ1-2
V: TRBV7-2
D: TRBD1
CDR3: CASIGDRVNGYTF
DNA: TGTGCCAGCATAGGGGACAGGGTAAATGGCTACACCTTC

size: .
J: TRBJ1-1
V: TRBV7-2
D: .
CDR3: CASSLGTAMNTEAFF
DNA: TGTGCCAGCAGCTTAGGGACAGCTATGAACACTGAAGCTTTCTTT

size: .
J: TRBJ2-3
V: TRBV11-2
D: .
CDR3: CASSLVQGPPTDTQYF
DNA: TGTGCCAGCAGCTTAGTCCAGGGCCCCCCCACAGATACGCAGTATTTT

size: .
J: TRBJ2-7
V: TRBV6-5
D: TRBD1
CDR3: CASSGQGARAYEQYF
DNA: TGTGCCAGCAGTGGCCAGGGGGCGCGGGCCTACGAGCAGTACTTC

size: .
J: TRBJ2-2
V: TRBV11-1
D: TRBD1
CDR3: CASSLGTGIGELFF
DNA: TGTGCCAGCAGCCTTGGGACAGGTATCGGGGAGCTGTTTTTT

size: .
J: TRBJ1-5
V: TRBV19
D: .
CDR3: CASSISRQPQHF
DNA: TGTGCCAGTAGTATCTCGCGGCAGCCCCAGCATTTT

size: .
J: TRBJ1-2
V: TRBV6-7
D: .
CDR3: CASSYSKGQVGGYTF
DNA: TGTGCCAGCAGTTACTCGAAGGGACAAGTGGGAGGCTACACCTTC

size: .
J: TRBJ2-2
V: TRBV29-1
D: .
CDR3: CSVEDPGESTGELFF
DNA: TGCAGCGTTGAAGATCCCGGGGAGAGCACCGGGGAGCTGTTTTTT

size: once
J: TRBJ1-1
V: TRBV5-5
D: .
CDR3: CASSLQGTNTEAFF
DNA: TGTGCCAGCAGCTTACAGGGAACCAACACTGAAGCTTTCTTT

size: .
J: TRBJ2-3
V: TRBV4-2
D: TRBD2
CDR3: CASSQDTSGVMNTQYF
DNA: TGTGCCAGCAGCCAAGATACTAGCGGGGTGATGAATACGCAGTATTTT

size: few
J: TRBJ1-2
V: TRBV10-2
D: TRBD1
CDR3: CASSATGLNYGYTF
DNA: TGCGCCAGCAGTGCGACAGGGCTTAACTATGGCTACACCTTC